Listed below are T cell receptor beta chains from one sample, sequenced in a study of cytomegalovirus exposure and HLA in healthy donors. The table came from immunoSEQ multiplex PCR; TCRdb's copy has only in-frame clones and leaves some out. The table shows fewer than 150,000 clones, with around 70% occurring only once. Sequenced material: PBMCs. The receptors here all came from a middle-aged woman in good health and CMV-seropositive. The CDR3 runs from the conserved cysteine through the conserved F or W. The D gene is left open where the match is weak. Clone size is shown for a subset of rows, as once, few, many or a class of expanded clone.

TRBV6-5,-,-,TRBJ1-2,CASSYSSNYGYTF,TGTGCCAGCAGTTACAGCTCTAACTATGGCTACACCTTC
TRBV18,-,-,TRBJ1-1,CASSQQANTEAFF,TGTGCCAGCTCACAACAGGCGAACACTGAAGCTTTCTTT
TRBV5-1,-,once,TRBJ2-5,CASSLTSTETQYF,TGCGCCAGCAGCTTGACTAGCACAGAGACCCAGTACTTC
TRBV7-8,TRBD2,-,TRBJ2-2,CASSPSGGRGTGELFF,TGTGCCAGCAGCCCATCGGGGGGGCGGGGAACCGGGGAGCTGTTTTTT
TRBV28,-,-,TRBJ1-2,CASSFGVDGYTF,TGTGCCAGCAGTTTCGGGGTGGATGGCTACACCTTC
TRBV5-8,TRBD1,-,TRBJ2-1,CASRITGGGYNEQFF,TGTGCCAGCAGGATCACAGGGGGCGGCTACAATGAGCAGTTCTTC
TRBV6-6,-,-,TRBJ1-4,CASSYSRAQNEKLFF,TGTGCCAGCAGTTACTCGAGAGCGCAGAATGAAAAACTGTTTTTT
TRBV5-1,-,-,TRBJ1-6,CASSYDLRGGSPLHF,TGCGCCAGCAGCTACGACCTCAGGGGTGGTTCACCCCTCCACTTT
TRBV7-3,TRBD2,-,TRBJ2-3,CASSARGLDHSQYF,TGTGCCAGCAGCGCTCGCGGACTAGACCACTCGCAGTATTTT
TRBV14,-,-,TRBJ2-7,CASSQRRVQGEQYF,TGTGCCAGCAGCCAAAGGAGGGTCCAAGGCGAGCAGTACTTC
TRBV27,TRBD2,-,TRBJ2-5,CASSLLAGGIKTQYF,TGTGCCAGCAGTTTATTAGCGGGGGGGATAAAGACCCAGTACTTC
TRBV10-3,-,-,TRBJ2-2,CAISEPGKDTGELFF,TGTGCCATCAGTGAACCGGGGAAGGACACCGGGGAGCTGTTTTTT
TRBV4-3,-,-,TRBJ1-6,CASSQGRDRYNSPLHF,TGCGCCAGCAGCCAGGGGCGAGACAGGTACAATTCACCCCTCCACTTT
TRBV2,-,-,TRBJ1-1,CASSVARMNTEAFF,TGTGCCAGCAGTGTTGCCAGGATGAACACTGAAGCTTTCTTT
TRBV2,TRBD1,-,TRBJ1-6,CASGQVNYNSPLHF,TGTGCCAGCGGACAGGTCAACTATAATTCACCCCTCCACTTT
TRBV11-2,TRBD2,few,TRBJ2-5,CASSLPTGREETQYF,TGTGCCAGCAGCTTACCGACCGGGAGGGAGGAGACCCAGTACTTC
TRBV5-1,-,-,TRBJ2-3,CASSLGRETDTQYF,TGCGCCAGCAGCTTGGGCAGGGAAACAGATACGCAGTATTTT
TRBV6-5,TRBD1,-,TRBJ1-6,CASRGGSTYNSPLHF,TGTGCCAGCAGAGGGGGCAGCACCTATAATTCACCCCTCCACTTT
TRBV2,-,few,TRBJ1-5,CASSSGTLNQPQHF,TGTGCCAGCAGCTCCGGGACACTAAATCAGCCCCAGCATTTT
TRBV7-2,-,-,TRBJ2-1,CASSAQSFEQFF,TGTGCCAGCAGCGCACAGTCGTTTGAGCAGTTCTTC
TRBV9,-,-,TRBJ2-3,CASSAKTATDTQYF,TGTGCCAGCAGCGCGAAGACAGCCACAGATACGCAGTATTTT